This record looks at one TCR beta chain sequence and its context. Antigen unknown. The sample originates from a study of beta chain features in type 1 diabetes. Study conclusions and caveats: In every one of the four CD4+ subsets, TCRB CDR3s were moderately but significantly shorter in Type 1 diabetes patients.

Per germline, CDR1 MNHEY and CDR2 SVGAGI. The CDR3 is made up of 15 amino acids. Deletions cut 0 bases from V and 1 base from J, with 8 bases between. Expressed TCRB transcripts were sequenced because the entire RNA isolate underwent reverse transcription. TCRdb's copy holds only in-frame clones and misses some; the assay was immunoSEQ multiplex PCR. Of 150,000 to 180,000 clones in the sample, approximately 12% were seen once. The sequence came from a man between 18 and 29 years old in good health. The specimen sequenced was central memory CD4+ T cells from blood. The V and J genes are TRBV6-5 and TRBJ2-3; D remains unclear. CDR3 nucleotide sequence: TGTGCCAGCAGTTACTCGAAGGCGCGCACAGATACGCAGTATTTT. As protein: CASSYSKARTDTQYF.